Listed here are 6 T cell receptor beta chains from one sample, sequenced in a study of T cell repertoires in ileal Crohn's disease (dated by TCRdb to the late 2010s). The library was built by means of the immunoSEQ multiplex PCR assay. TCRdb's version of the immuneACCESS table is confined to in-frame rearrangements and falls short of the full clone set. An unresolved V gene accounts for under half of the shortfall where checked; the remainder is of unknown origin. The sample contains about 4,500 clones, 75% to 85% of them found a single time. The ten most abundant clones make up approximately 15% of the sample. The specimen sequenced was ileal tissue. The origin of the receptors is an adult with Crohn's disease.

The gene calls are TRBV7-9 and TRBJ1-6, with TRBD1 matching over 7 bases. Losses at the gene ends were 1 base for V and 10 bases for J; bases not matched to a gene: 4. In germline, CDR1 is SEHNR, CDR2 FQNEAQ (reference sequence). The CDR3 loop spans 14 amino acids. The CDR3 nucleotides read TGTGCCAGCAGCTTAGGACAGGGAAGCTCACCCCTCCACTTT. Protein: CASSLGQGSSPLHF.

The gene calls are TRBV2 and TRBJ2-7; the D is unclear. Per the germline V gene, CDR1 is SNHLY and CDR2 is FYNNEI. V lost 2 bases to trimming and J lost 7 bases, with 15 bases between them. The CDR3 has 14 residues. The CDR3 region has the DNA TGTGCCAGCAGTGAACCGAGTCCGACCGGGGAGCAGTACTTC. It yields the protein CASSEPSPTGEQYF.

Regarding this clone: A read error may account for a junction end that differs from germline. The chain recombines TRBV7-9 with TRBJ2-7, with 8 bases identical to TRBD1. CDR1 is SEHNR, CDR2 FQNEAQ, per germline (reference sequence). The CDR3 totals 13 residues. The CDR3 spells CASSLRDRPSFWF. In DNA form, the CDR3 reads TGTGCCAGCAGCTTACGGGACAGGCCCTCCTTCTGGTTC. Combining the CDR3 with reference TRBV7-9 and TRBJ2-7 gives the whole variable domain DTGVSQNPRHKITKRGQNVTFRCDPISEHNRLYWYRQTLGQGPEFLTYFQNEAQLEKSRLLSDRFSAERPKGSFSTLEIQRTEQGDSAMYLCASSLRDRPSFWFGPGTRLTVT.

V is TRBV18 and J is TRBJ2-6; TRBD1 aligns across 8 bases. This CDR3 is 16 amino acids long. Per the germline V gene, CDR1 is KGHSH and CDR2 is LQKENI. J was trimmed by 2 bases and V by 3 bases; bases with no gene match: 3. CDR3 sequence: CASSPAQGAGANVLTF. CDR3 bases: TGTGCCAGCTCACCCGCACAGGGGGCTGGGGCCAACGTCCTGACTTTC.

This clone occurred a few times. The CDR3 loop reads CASSLGLRLTDREQYF. In DNA, the CDR3 is TGTGCCAGCAGCTTAGGATTGCGGCTAACCGACCGCGAGCAGTACTTC. J is TRBJ2-7 and V is TRBV13; D unresolved. V was cut by 0 bases and J by 6 bases, with 18 bases left in between. The germline V gene encodes CDR1 PRHDT and CDR2 FYEKMQ (reference sequence). The CDR3 totals 16 residues.

The CDR3 protein is CASSLITGSNSPLHF. Here the CDR3 DNA reads TGTGCCAGCAGCTTAATTACAGGGAGTAATTCACCCCTCCACTTT. This chain joins TRBV11-2 and TRBJ1-6; TRBD1 is a possible D gene (6 bases). The CDR3 is 15 amino acids. Germline CDR1 is SGHAT and CDR2 is FQNNGV. The V end was cut by 2 bases, the J end by 6 bases, with 11 bases between.